Following are 6 T cell receptor beta chains from one sample sequenced in a study of blood T cell repertoires in COVID-19. Method: immunoSEQ multiplex PCR; TCRdb's copy keeps in-frame clones and lacks some. The sample carries some 180,000 clones, 88% recorded once. Specimen: peripheral blood. Receptors originate from a man in his forties with active or convalescent COVID-19.

V is TRBV3-1 (or the pseudogene TRBV3-2) and J is TRBJ1-3; D ambiguous. Germline V gene sequence: CDR1 LGHDT, CDR2 YNNKEL (reference sequence). The germline V and J ends were trimmed by 2 bases and 2 bases, with 7 bases remaining between them. The CDR3 is 14 residues long. CDR3 protein: CASSQFGTGNTIYF. CDR3 DNA: TGTGCCAGCAGCCAATTTGGCACTGGAAACACCATATATTTT.

As regards this clone: Other DNA variants within this sample encode the same CDR3. V and J are TRBV6-4 and TRBJ1-1, with a weak D call TRBD1 (5 bases). This CDR3 has 12 amino acids. In germline, CDR1 is MRHNA, CDR2 SNTAGT. V dropped 4 bases and J dropped 4 bases, with 7 bases sitting between them. The CDR3 region has the DNA TGTGCCAGCAGTGGGGGGGGCACTGAAGCTTTCTTT. This encodes CASSGGGTEAFF.

The chain links TRBV4-3 to TRBJ1-2; 10 bases agree with TRBD1. The CDR3 spans 17 residues. The V gene's germline CDR1 is LGHNA and CDR2 YSLEER. J was trimmed by 4 bases and V by 1 base; bases with no gene match: 9. Here the CDR3 DNA reads TGCGCCAGCAGCCAAGTCCTAACCGGACAGGGGGGCTATGGCTACACCTTC. Translated, it gives CASSQVLTGQGGYGYTF.

Note on this clone: Other nucleotide sequences in the sample specify the same CDR3. The chain links TRBV9 to TRBJ1-3; D not certain. Looked up from germline, CDR1 is SGDLS and CDR2 is YYNGEE. Trimming left V 0 bases short and J 0 bases short, with 7 bases between. CDR3 length: 15 amino acids. The CDR3 DNA reads TGTGCCAGCAGCGTAGGATCGAGCTCTGGAAACACCATATATTTT. This translates into CASSVGSSSGNTIYF.

This clone has only one observation. This chain uses TRBV9 with TRBJ2-7, with D perhaps matching TRBD2 (5 bases). Germline V CDR1 and CDR2: SGDLS, YYNGEE. This CDR3 has 15 amino acids. V was trimmed by 0 bases and J by 4 bases, leaving 14 bases between them. The CDR3 DNA reads TGTGCCAGCAGCGTAGAGCACGGGGATCCATACGAGCAGTACTTC. Translated, it gives CASSVEHGDPYEQYF.

The V call is TRBV7-9, the J call TRBJ1-2, with 10 nucleotides matching TRBD1. J gave up 6 bases and V 4 bases, and 8 bases lay outside the gene matches. The V gene's germline CDR1 is SEHNR and CDR2 FQNEAQ (reference sequence). The length of the CDR3 is 15 residues. The CDR3 DNA reads as TGTGCCAGCAGCTCCTCCCGGGACAGGGGCAATGGCTACACCTTC. It translates to CASSSSRDRGNGYTF.